The clone carrying this T cell receptor beta chain has at least ten counts. This sample stems from a study of T cell repertoires in cytomegalovirus infection. TCRdb called the reads again in MiXCR, with one record for every CDR3 protein. The data show approximately 500,000 distinct CDR3 sequences, around 27% seen once. CDR3 size: 15 residues. V was clipped by 5 bases and J by 5 bases; unmatched bases: 6. CDR1 and CDR2 from the germline V gene are SGHTA and FQGNSA. The sequenced sample consisted of PBMCs. The TCR comes from a human donor in good health (CMV status not recorded). Some clones in this sample may be carry-over from other donors' samples. This chain links TRBV7-2 with TRBJ2-2; TRBD2 aligns across 9 bases. CDR3 region: CASSPRLAGTGELFF. DNA for the CDR3: TGTGCCAGCAGCCCACGTCTAGCGGGGACCGGGGAGCTGTTTTTT.